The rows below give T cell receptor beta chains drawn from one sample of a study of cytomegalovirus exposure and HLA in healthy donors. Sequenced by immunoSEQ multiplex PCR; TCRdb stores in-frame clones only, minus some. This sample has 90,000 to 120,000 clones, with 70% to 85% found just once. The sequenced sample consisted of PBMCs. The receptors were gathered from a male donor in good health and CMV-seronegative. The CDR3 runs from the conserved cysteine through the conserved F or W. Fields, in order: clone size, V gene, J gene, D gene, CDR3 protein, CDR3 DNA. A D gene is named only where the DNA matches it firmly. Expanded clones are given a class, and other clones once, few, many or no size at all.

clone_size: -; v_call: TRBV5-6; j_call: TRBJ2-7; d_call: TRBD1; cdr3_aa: CASSLLGTGQSEQYF; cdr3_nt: TGTGCCAGCAGCTTGTTGGGGACAGGGCAAAGTGAGCAGTACTTC
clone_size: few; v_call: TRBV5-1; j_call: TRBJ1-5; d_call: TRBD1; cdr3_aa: CASSLVPGQAYQPQHF; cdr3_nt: TGCGCCAGCAGTTTAGTTCCGGGACAGGCGTATCAGCCCCAGCATTTT
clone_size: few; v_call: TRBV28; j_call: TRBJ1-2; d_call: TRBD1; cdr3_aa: CASSYLGTAYGYTF; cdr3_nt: TGTGCCAGCAGTTACCTCGGGACAGCCTATGGCTACACCTTC
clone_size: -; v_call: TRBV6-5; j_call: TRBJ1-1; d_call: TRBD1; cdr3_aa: CASRMTGLTSAFF; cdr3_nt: TGTGCCAGCAGGATGACAGGGCTAACCTCCGCTTTCTTT
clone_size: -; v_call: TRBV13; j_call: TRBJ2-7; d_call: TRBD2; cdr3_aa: CASSWRTSGYEQYF; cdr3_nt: TGTGCCAGCAGCTGGCGGACTAGCGGTTACGAGCAGTACTTC
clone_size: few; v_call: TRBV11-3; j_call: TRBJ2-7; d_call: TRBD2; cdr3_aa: CASSLGGSSYEQYF; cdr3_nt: TGTGCCAGCAGCTTAGGCGGGAGCTCCTACGAGCAGTACTTC
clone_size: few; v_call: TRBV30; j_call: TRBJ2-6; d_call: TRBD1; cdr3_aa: CATGTGGSGANVLTF; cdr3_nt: TGTGCCACTGGGACAGGGGGCTCTGGGGCCAACGTCCTGACTTTC
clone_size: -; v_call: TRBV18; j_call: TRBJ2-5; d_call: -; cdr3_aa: CASSRGGPKETQYF; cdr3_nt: TGTGCCAGCTCACGGGGGGGCCCCAAAGAGACCCAGTACTTC
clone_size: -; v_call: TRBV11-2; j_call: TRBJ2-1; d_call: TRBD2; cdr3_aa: CASSRTSGIAGNEQFF; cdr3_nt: TGTGCCAGCAGCAGGACTAGCGGGATCGCGGGCAATGAGCAGTTCTTC
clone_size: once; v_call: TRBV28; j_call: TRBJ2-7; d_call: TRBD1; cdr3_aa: CASSLGQGYEQYF; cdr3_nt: TGTGCCAGCAGTTTAGGACAGGGTTACGAGCAGTACTTC
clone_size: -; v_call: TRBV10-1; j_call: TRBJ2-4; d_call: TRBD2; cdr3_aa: CASRVAGREKNLAKNIQYF; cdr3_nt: TGCGCCAGTAGAGTGGCGGGGCGGGAGAAGAATCTAGCCAAAAACATTCAGTACTTC
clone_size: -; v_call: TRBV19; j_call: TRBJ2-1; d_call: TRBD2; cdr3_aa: CASRLAGVSPNEQFF; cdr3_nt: TGTGCCAGTAGGTTAGCGGGAGTATCCCCCAATGAGCAGTTCTTC
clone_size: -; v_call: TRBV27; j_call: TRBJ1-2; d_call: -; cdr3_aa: CASSKTDNYTF; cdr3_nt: TGTGCCAGCAGTAAAACGGACAACTACACCTTC
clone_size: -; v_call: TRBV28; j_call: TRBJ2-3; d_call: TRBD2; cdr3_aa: CASSLGLAGGVDTQYF; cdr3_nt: TGTGCCAGCAGTTTAGGACTAGCGGGAGGGGTAGATACGCAGTATTTT
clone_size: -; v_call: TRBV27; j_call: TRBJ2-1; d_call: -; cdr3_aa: CASSLSTGNEQFF; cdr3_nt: TGTGCCAGCAGTTTGTCAACAGGGAATGAGCAGTTCTTC
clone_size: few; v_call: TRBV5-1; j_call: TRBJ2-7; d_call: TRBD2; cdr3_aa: CASSLAGGPKYEQYF; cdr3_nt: TGCGCCAGCAGCTTAGCGGGAGGGCCGAAGTACGAGCAGTACTTC
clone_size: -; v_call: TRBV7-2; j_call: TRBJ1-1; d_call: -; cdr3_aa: CASSLGGGRVVTEAFF; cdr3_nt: TGTGCCAGCAGCTTAGGGGGGGGCAGGGTCGTCACTGAAGCTTTCTTT
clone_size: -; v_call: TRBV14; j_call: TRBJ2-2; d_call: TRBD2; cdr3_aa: CASSLLAGGPAGELFF; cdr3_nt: TGTGCCAGCAGCCTTCTAGCGGGAGGGCCAGCCGGGGAGCTGTTTTTT
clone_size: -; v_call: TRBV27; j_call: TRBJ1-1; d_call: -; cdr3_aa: CASSSTNTEAFF; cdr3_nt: TGTGCCAGCAGTTCTACGAACACTGAAGCTTTCTTT
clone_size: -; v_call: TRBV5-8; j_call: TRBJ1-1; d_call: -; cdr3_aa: CASSLRGARTEAFF; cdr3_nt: TGTGCCAGCAGCTTGCGGGGGGCTCGGACTGAAGCTTTCTTT
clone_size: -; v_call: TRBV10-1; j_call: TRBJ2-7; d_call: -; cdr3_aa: CASSEYVPGRIPYEQYF; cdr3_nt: TGCGCCAGCAGTGAATATGTCCCAGGCAGGATCCCCTACGAGCAGTACTTC
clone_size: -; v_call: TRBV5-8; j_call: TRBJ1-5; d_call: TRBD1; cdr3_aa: CASSLLRGLRNQPQHF; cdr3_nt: TGTGCCAGCAGCTTGCTCAGGGGGTTAAGGAATCAGCCCCAGCATTTT
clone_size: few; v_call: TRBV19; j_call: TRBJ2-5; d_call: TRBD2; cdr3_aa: CASSPGLAGRRETQYF; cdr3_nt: TGTGCCAGTAGCCCGGGACTAGCGGGAAGGCGAGAGACCCAGTACTTC
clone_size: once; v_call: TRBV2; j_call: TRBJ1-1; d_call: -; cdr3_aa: CASSERVGGSEAFF; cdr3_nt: TGTGCCAGCAGTGAAAGGGTGGGGGGATCTGAAGCTTTCTTT
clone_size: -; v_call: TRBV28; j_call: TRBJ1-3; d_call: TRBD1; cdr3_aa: CASRRRDSFSGNTIYF; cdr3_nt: TGTGCCAGCAGAAGGAGGGACAGCTTCTCTGGAAACACCATATATTTT
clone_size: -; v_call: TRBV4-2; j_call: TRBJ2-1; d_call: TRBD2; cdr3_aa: CASSQETSGSYNEQFF; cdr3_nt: TGTGCCAGCAGCCAAGAGACTAGCGGGAGTTACAATGAGCAGTTCTTC
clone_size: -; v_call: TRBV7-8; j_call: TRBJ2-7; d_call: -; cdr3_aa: CASSLVGGSSYEQYF; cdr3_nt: TGTGCCAGCAGCTTAGTTGGTGGTAGCTCCTACGAGCAGTACTTC
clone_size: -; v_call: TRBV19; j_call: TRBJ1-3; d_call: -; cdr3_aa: CASSKEGTSGNTIYF; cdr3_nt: TGTGCCAGTTCAAAGGAGGGTACCTCTGGAAACACCATATATTTT
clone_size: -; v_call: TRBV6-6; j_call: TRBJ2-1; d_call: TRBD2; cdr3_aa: CASSYDAGGNEQFF; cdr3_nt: TGTGCCAGCAGTTATGACGCGGGAGGCAATGAGCAGTTCTTC
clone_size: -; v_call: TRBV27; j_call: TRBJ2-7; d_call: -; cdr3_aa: CASSIATGAYEQYF; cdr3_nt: TGTGCCAGCAGCATAGCGACCGGAGCGTATGAGCAGTACTTC
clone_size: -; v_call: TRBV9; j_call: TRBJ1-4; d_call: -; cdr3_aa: CASSAPQGKLFF; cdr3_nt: TGTGCCAGCAGCGCACCTCAGGGAAAACTGTTTTTT
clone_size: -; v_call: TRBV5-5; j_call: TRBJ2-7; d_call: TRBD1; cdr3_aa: CASSLAVRDRELYEQYF; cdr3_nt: TGTGCCAGCAGCTTGGCGGTCCGGGACAGAGAACTCTACGAGCAGTACTTC
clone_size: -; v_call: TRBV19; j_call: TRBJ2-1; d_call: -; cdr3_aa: CASSILLAPYNEQFF; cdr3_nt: TGTGCCAGTAGTATTCTCCTAGCACCCTACAATGAGCAGTTCTTC
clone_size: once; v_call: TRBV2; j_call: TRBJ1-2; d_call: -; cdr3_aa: CASRPGKANYGYTF; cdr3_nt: TGTGCCAGCAGGCCAGGGAAAGCTAACTATGGCTACACCTTC
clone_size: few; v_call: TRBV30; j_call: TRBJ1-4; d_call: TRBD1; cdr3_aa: CAWGRQGGEKLFF; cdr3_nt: TGTGCCTGGGGCAGACAGGGTGGTGAAAAACTGTTTTTT
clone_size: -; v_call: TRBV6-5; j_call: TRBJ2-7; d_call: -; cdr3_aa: CASSPVAGNYEQYF; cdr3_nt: TGTGCCAGCAGTCCCGTGGCGGGTAATTACGAGCAGTACTTC
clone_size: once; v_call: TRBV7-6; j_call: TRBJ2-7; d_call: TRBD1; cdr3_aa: CASSLGGQSSYEQYF; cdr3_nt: TGTGCCAGCAGCTTAGGGGGACAGAGCTCCTACGAGCAGTACTTC
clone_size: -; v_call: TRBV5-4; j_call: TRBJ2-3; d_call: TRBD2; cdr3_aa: CASNPRRGGSTDTQYF; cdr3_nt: TGTGCCAGCAACCCTCGGAGGGGAGGGAGCACAGATACGCAGTATTTT
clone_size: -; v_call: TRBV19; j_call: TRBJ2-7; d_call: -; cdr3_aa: CASSDFYEQYF; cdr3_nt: TGTGCCAGTAGTGACTTCTACGAGCAGTACTTC
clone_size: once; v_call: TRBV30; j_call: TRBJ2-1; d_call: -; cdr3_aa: CAWLAATYNEQFF; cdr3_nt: TGTGCCTGGCTAGCAGCTACCTACAATGAGCAGTTCTTC